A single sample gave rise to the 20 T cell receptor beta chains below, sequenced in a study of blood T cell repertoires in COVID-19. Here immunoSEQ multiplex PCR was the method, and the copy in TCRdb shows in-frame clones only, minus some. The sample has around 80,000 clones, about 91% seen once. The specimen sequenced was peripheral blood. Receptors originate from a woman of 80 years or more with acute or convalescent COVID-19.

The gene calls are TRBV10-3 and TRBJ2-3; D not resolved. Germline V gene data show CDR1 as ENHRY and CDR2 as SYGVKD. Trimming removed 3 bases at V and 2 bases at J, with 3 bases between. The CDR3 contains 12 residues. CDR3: CAISDLTDTQYF. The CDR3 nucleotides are TGTGCCATCAGTGACCTCACAGATACGCAGTATTTT.

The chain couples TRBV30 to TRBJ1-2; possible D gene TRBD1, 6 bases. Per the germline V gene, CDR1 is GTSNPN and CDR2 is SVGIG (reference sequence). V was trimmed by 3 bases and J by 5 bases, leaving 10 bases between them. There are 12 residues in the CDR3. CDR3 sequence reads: CAWSRGAYGYTF. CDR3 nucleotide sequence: TGTGCCTGGAGCCGGGGGGCTTATGGCTACACCTTC. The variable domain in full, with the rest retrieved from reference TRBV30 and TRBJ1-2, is SQTIHQWPATLVQPVGSPLSLECTVEGTSNPNLYWYRQAAGRGLQLLFYSVGIGQISSEVPQNLSASRPQDRQFILSSKKLLLSDSGFYLCAWSRGAYGYTFGSGTRLTVV.

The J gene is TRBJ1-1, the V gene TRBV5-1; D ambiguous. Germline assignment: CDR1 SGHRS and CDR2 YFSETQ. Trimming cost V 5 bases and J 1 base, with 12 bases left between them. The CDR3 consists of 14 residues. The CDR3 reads CASSREGSNTEAFF. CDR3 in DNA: TGCGCCAGCAGTCGAGAGGGCTCGAACACTGAAGCTTTCTTT.

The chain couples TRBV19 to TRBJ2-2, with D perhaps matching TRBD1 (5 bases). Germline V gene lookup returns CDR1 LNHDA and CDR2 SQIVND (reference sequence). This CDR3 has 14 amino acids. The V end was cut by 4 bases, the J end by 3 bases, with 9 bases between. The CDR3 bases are TGTGCCAGTAGTAGTGGGGCGTACACCGGGGAGCTGTTTTTT. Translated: CASSSGAYTGELFF.

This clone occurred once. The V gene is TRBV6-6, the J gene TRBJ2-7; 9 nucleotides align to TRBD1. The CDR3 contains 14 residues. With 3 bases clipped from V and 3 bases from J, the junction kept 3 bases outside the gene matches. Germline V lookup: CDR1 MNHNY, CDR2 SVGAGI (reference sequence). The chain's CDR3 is CASSYTGGFYEQYF. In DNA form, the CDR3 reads TGTGCCAGCAGTTATACAGGGGGCTTCTACGAGCAGTACTTC.

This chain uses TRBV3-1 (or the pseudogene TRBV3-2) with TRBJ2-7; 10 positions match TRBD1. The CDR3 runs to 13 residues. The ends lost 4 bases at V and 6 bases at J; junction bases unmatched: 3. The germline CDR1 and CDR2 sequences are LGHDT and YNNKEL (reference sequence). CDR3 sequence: CASSRGTGAEQYF. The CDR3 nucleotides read TGTGCCAGCAGCCGGGGGACAGGGGCCGAGCAGTACTTC.

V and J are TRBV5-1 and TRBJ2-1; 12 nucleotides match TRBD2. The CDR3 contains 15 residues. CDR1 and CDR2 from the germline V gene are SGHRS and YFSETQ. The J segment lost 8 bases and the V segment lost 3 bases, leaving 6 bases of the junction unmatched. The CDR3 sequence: CASSSLAGGWDEQFF. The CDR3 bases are TGCGCCAGCAGCTCGCTAGCGGGAGGGTGGGATGAGCAGTTCTTC.

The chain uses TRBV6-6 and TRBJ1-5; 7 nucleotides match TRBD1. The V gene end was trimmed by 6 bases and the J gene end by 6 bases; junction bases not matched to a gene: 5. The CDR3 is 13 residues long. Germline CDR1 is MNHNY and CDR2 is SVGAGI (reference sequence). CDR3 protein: CASSRQGGQPQHF. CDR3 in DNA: TGTGCCAGCAGCCGACAGGGAGGTCAGCCCCAGCATTTT.

CDR3 sequence reads: CASSPDRRTDTQYF. DNA for the CDR3: TGTGCCAGCAGCCCGGACAGGCGCACAGATACGCAGTATTTT. The chain has TRBV11-2 and TRBJ2-3; 7 nucleotides agree with TRBD1. Germline V gene sequence: CDR1 SGHAT, CDR2 FQNNGV. Germline trimming cut 5 bases from V and 1 base from J; bases unmatched to any gene: 3. CDR3 length: 14 residues.

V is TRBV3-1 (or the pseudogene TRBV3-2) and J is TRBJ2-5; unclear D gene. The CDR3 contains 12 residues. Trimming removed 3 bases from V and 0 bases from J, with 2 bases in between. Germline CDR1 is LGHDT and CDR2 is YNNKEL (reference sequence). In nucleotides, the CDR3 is TGTGCCAGCAGCCACAACCAAGAGACCCAGTACTTC. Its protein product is CASSHNQETQYF.

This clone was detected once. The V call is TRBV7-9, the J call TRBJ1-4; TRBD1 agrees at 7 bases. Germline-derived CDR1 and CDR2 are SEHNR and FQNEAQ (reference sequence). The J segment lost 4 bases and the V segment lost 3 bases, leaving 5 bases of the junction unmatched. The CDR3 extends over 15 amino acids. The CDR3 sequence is CASSFQGQHNEKLFF. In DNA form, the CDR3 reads TGTGCCAGCAGCTTTCAGGGACAGCATAATGAAAAACTGTTTTTT. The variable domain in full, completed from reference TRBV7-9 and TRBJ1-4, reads DTGVSQNPRHKITKRGQNVTFRCDPISEHNRLYWYRQTLGQGPEFLTYFQNEAQLEKSRLLSDRFSAERPKGSFSTLEIQRTEQGDSAMYLCASSFQGQHNEKLFFGSGTQLSVL.

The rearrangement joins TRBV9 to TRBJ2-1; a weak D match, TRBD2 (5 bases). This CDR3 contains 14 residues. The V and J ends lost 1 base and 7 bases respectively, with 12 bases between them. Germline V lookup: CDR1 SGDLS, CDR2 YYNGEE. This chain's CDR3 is CASSVQSLGNEQFF. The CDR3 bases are TGTGCCAGCAGCGTACAATCACTAGGAAATGAGCAGTTCTTC.

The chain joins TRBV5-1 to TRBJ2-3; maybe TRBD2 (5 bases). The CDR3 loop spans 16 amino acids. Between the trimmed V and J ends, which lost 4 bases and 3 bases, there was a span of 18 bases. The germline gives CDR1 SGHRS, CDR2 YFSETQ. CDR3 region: CASSEGLPPGTDTQYF. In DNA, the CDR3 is TGCGCCAGCAGCGAAGGACTCCCCCCGGGGACAGATACGCAGTATTTT.

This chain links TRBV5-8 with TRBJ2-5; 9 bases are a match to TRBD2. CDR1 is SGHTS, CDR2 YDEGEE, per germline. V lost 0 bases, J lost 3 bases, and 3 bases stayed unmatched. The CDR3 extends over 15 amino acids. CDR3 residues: CASSLGLAGKETQYF. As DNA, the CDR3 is TGTGCCAGCAGCTTGGGGCTAGCGGGAAAAGAGACCCAGTACTTC.

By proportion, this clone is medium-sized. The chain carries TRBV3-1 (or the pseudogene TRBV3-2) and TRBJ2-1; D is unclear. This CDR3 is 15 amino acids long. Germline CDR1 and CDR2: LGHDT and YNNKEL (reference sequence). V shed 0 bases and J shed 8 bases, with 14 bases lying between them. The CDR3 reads CASSQEGRFSDEQFF. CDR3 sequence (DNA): TGTGCCAGCAGCCAAGAGGGCAGGTTTAGTGATGAGCAGTTCTTC.

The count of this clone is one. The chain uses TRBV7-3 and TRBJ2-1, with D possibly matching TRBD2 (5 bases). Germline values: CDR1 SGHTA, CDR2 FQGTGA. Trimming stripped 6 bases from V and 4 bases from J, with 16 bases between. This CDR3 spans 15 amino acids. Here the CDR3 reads CASSPTRENYNEQFF. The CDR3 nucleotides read TGTGCCAGCAGTCCCACTAGGGAAAATTACAATGAGCAGTTCTTC.

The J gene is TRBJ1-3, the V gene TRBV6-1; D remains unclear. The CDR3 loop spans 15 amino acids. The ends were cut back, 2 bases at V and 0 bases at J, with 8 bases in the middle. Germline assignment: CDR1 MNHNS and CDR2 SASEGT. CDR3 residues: CASSERVYSGNTIYF. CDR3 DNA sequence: TGTGCCAGCAGTGAACGCGTCTACTCTGGAAACACCATATATTTT.

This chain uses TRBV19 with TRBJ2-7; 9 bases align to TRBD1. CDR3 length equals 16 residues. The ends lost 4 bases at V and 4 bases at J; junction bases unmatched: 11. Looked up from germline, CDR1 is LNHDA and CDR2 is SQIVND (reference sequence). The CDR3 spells CASSRYQGQGLYEQYF. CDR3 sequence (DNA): TGTGCCAGTAGTAGATACCAGGGACAGGGATTGTACGAGCAGTACTTC.

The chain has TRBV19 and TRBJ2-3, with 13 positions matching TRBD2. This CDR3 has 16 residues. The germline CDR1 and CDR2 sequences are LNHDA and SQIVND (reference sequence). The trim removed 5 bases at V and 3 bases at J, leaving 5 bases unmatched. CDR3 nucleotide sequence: TGTGCCAGTAGTCTACTAGCGGGGGGGGCGACAGATACGCAGTATTTT. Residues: CASSLLAGGATDTQYF.

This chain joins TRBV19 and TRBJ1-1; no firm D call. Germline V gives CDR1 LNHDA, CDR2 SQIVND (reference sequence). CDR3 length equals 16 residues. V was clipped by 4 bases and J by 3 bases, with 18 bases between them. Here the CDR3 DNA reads TGTGCCAGTAGTACGGTAATCATGCTCGAGTACACTGAAGCTTTCTTT. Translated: CASSTVIMLEYTEAFF.